The 5 T cell receptor beta chains below were found in one sample sequenced in a study of blood T cells in healthy people across ages. Then a second PCR, running about 6 to 12 cycles, was carried out with a sample-barcoded 5' primer and a J-beta primer mix. TCRdb analysed the 5' RACE reads with MiXCR anew, one entry per CDR3 protein. Here the sample spans approximately 1.5 million distinct CDR3 sequences, around 40% being singletons. Source material: blood. The receptor source for this set is a woman under 30 in good health.

This clonotype was seen a handful of times. This chain joins TRBV5-6 and TRBJ2-5; D may match TRBD1 or TRBD2 (5 bases each). The length of the CDR3 is 13 residues. Trimming took off 6 bases at V and 5 bases at J, with 14 bases between the two ends. In germline, CDR1 is SGHDT, CDR2 YYEEEE. CDR3 in DNA: TGTGCCAGCACCCCGGGGCCAAGGGAGACCCAGTACTTC. The encoded protein is CASTPGPRETQYF. The whole variable domain, filled in from reference TRBV5-6 and TRBJ2-5, reads DAGVTQSPTHLIKTRGQQVTLRCSPKSGHDTVSWYQQALGQGPQFIFQYYEEEERQRGNFPDRFSGHQFPNYSSELNVNALLLGDSALYLCASTPGPRETQYFGPGTRLLVL.

As DNA, the CDR3 is TGCAGTGCTAGGACCGGGACAGGGTTTATCGACCAGTACTTC. Its protein product is CSARTGTGFIDQYF. This chain links TRBV20-1 with TRBJ2-5; TRBD1 matches 9 bases. CDR1 is DFQATT, CDR2 SNEGSKA, per germline (reference sequence). V dropped 3 bases and J dropped 10; count of bases not matched to a gene: 12. CDR3 length equals 14 residues.

The genes are TRBV5-1 and TRBJ2-7; D is ambiguous. The CDR3 totals 15 residues. Germline V gene sequence: CDR1 SGHRS, CDR2 YFSETQ. Deletions cut 4 bases from V and 7 bases from J, with 21 bases between. The CDR3, as DNA: TGCGCCAGCAGCCCGGACGGTGTATTGTACAATGAGCAGTACTTC. Residues: CASSPDGVLYNEQYF.

This clonotype was seen a handful of times. This chain connects TRBV29-1 to TRBJ2-2; D may match TRBD1 or TRBD2 (5 bases each). The V end lost 7 bases, the J end lost 5 bases, and 17 bases lay between the germline ends. Germline V CDR1 and CDR2: SQVTM, ANQGSEA. CDR3 size: 14 residues. The CDR3 bases are TGCAGCGCCTACCCTTTTGAGGGGACCGGGGAGCTGTTTTTT. This sequence encodes CSAYPFEGTGELFF.

This chain connects TRBV7-2 to TRBJ2-3, with TRBD2 matching over 11 bases. V was clipped by 4 bases and J by 2 bases; unmatched bases: 5. This CDR3 comprises 16 residues. In germline, CDR1 is SGHTA, CDR2 FQGNSA. The CDR3 is CASSSDSGGVTDTQYF. The CDR3 DNA follows: TGTGCCAGCAGCTCCGATAGCGGGGGGGTCACAGATACGCAGTATTTT.